The 17 T cell receptor beta chains given below trace back to one sample, sequenced in a study of T cells expressing NK-cell markers. For each CDR3 protein, TCRdb gives one entry from its re-call of the 5' RACE reads, without DNA. The table for this sample gives fewer than 400,000 distinct CDR3 sequences. The source material was blood T cells: a sorted CD56 or NKG2C T cell subset, CD4+ or CD8+ T cells, or bulk PBMC T cells (not recorded which). These receptors all come from a man between 18 and 69 years old in good health.

This sequence joins TRBV27 and TRBJ2-2; TCRdb selects TRBD1, and the lack of DNA leaves this call unchecked. Germline V CDR1 and CDR2: MNHEY, SMNVEV (reference sequence). The CDR3 totals 15 residues. Here the CDR3 reads CASSPRPEGTGELFF.

The chain links TRBV18 to TRBJ2-3; the D call of TRBD2 rests on TCRdb alone, since no DNA is present to check it. The CDR3 spans 16 residues. CDR1 and CDR2 (germline): KGHSH, LQKENI. The CDR3 reads CASSPRAGGGSDTQYF.

The chain joins TRBV29-1 to TRBJ2-7; TCRdb picks TRBD2, but there is no DNA to check that call. The CDR3 loop spans 16 amino acids. The germline CDR1 and CDR2 sequences are SQVTM and ANQGSEA. The CDR3 reads CSVAPRLAGDSYEQYF.

The V gene is TRBV7-2, the J gene TRBJ2-2; TCRdb calls TRBD1, which cannot be checked without DNA. Germline CDR1 is SGHTA and CDR2 is FQGNSA. The CDR3 covers 17 residues. This CDR3 reads CASSLGQGGMVSGELFF.

J is TRBJ2-1 and V is TRBV20-1; TCRdb indicates TRBD2, and absent DNA this call remains unverified. The germline CDR1 and CDR2 sequences are DFQATT and SNEGSKA (reference sequence). This CDR3 has 11 amino acids. The CDR3 loop is CSAYGLAGRFF.

The chain is built from TRBV28 and TRBJ1-5. Germline-derived CDR1 and CDR2 are MDHEN and SYDVKM. The length of the CDR3 is 13 residues. The CDR3 protein is CASSLVSNQPQHF.

This chain joins TRBV18 and TRBJ2-1; TCRdb selects TRBD2, and the lack of DNA leaves this call unchecked. Germline-derived CDR1 and CDR2 are KGHSH and LQKENI. The CDR3 runs 19 residues. CDR3 sequence: CASSPMLPTAGGFYNEQFF. The complete variable domain, with remaining parts taken from reference TRBV18 and TRBJ2-1, reads NAGVMQNPRHLVRRRGQEARLRCSPMKGHSHVYWYRQLPEEGLKFMVYLQKENIIDESGMPKERFSAEFPKEGPSILRIQQVVRGDSAAYFCASSPMLPTAGGFYNEQFFGPGTRLTVL.

Here the CDR3 reads CASSAGTWGPQHF. The chain recombines TRBV2 with TRBJ1-5. CDR1 is SNHLY and CDR2 is FYNNEI in the germline V gene. The CDR3 is 13 amino acids.

The gene calls are TRBV9 and TRBJ2-2. Germline loops: CDR1 SGDLS, CDR2 YYNGEE. CDR3 size: 18 residues. The CDR3 reads CASSAAADHPRNTGELFF.

The V gene is TRBV11-1, the J gene TRBJ1-6; TCRdb indicates TRBD1, and absent DNA this call remains unverified. Germline loops: CDR1 SGHAT, CDR2 FQDESV (reference sequence). The CDR3 loop spans 19 amino acids. The CDR3 loop reads CASSSGTVPASSYNSPLHF.

The V call is TRBV29-1, the J call TRBJ2-1; the D call of TRBD1 rests on TCRdb alone, since no DNA is present to check it. CDR3 length: 14 amino acids. CDR1 is SQVTM and CDR2 is ANQGSEA in the germline V gene. CDR3 sequence reads: CSVAGGISYNEQFF.

J is TRBJ1-1 and V is TRBV20-1. This CDR3 has 14 residues. CDR1 and CDR2 from the germline V gene are DFQATT and SNEGSKA (reference sequence). CDR3 region: CSARAGGGSTEAFF.

J is TRBJ2-5 and V is TRBV5-1; lacking DNA, the TRBD1 call made by TCRdb goes unchecked. The germline gives CDR1 SGHRS, CDR2 YFSETQ. This CDR3 has 17 amino acids. The CDR3 region is CASSLGLSAQGRETQYF.

The V call is TRBV14, the J call TRBJ2-7; TCRdb names TRBD2, which stays unverified in the absence of DNA. The CDR3 totals 17 residues. Germline V CDR1 and CDR2: SGHDN, FVKESK. This CDR3 reads CASSPPSPSSRTYEQYF.

This chain links TRBV6-5 with TRBJ1-6; TCRdb's D call of TRBD1 is untestable without DNA. The CDR3 is made up of 15 amino acids. Per the germline V gene, CDR1 is MNHEY and CDR2 is SVGAGI. CDR3 amino acids: CASSYTGQYNSPLHF.

The chain employs TRBV7-3 and TRBJ1-1; there is no DNA to check the TCRdb D call of TRBD1. CDR1 and CDR2 (germline): SGHTA, FQGTGA. The CDR3 has 15 residues. CDR3 region: CASSPYPGRYTEAFF.

The genes are TRBV18 and TRBJ1-6. The CDR3 consists of 13 residues. The germline gives CDR1 KGHSH, CDR2 LQKENI. The CDR3 protein is CASSYLGDSPLHF. The whole variable domain, remainder taken from reference TRBV18 and TRBJ1-6, is NAGVMQNPRHLVRRRGQEARLRCSPMKGHSHVYWYRQLPEEGLKFMVYLQKENIIDESGMPKERFSAEFPKEGPSILRIQQVVRGDSAAYFCASSYLGDSPLHFGNGTRLTVT.